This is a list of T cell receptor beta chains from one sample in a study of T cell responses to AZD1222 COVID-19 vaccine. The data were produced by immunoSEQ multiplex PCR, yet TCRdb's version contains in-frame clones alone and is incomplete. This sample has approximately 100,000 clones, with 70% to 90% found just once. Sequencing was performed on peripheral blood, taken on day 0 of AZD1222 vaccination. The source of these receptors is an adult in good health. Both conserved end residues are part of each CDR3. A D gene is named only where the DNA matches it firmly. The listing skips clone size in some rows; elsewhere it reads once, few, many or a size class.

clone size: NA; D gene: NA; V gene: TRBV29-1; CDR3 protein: CSVEEAGQQYF
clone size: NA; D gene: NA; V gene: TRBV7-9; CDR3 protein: CASSLGGYNQPQHF
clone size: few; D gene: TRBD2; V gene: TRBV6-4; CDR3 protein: CASSDGLAGTDTQYF
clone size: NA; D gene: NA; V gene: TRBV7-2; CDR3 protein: CASSPWGGGDQPQHF
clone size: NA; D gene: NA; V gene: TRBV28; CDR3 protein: CASSLDRTNEKLFF
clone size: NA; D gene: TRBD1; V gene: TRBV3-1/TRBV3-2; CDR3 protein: CASSQVGTGPYEQYF
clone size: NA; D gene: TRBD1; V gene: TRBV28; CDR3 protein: CASSTFRQGMTYGYTF
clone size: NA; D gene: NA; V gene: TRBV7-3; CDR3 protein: CASSLPSGNTIYF
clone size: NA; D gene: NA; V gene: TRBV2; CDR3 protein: CASRKEDQPQHF
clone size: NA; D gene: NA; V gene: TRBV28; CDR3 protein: CASSTQTSSYNEQFF
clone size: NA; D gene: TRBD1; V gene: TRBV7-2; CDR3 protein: CASSDRDRVSNEQFF
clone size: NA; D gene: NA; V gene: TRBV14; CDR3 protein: CASSITDNSPLHF
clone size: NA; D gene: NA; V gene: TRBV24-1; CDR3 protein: CATSDSSLGGGETQYF
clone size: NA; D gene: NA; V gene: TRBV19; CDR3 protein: CASTRDSRKAYSNQPQHF
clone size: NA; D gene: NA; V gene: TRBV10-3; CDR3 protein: CAISERLRGASEQYF
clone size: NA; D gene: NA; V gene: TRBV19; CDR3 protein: CASSITPPGAFQPQHF
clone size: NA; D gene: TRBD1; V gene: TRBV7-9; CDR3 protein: CASSPPGQGPYNSPLHF
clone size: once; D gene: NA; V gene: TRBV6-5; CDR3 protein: CASSWGLGDAETQYF
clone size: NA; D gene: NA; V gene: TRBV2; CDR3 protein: CASRRRAGGTDTQYF
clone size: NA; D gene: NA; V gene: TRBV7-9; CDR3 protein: CASSSTSFPHEQYF
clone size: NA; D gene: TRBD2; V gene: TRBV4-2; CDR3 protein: CASSQDLRETSGSYNEQFF
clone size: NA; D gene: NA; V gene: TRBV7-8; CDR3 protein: CASSLDLVSDTGELFF
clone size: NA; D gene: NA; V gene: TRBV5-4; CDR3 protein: CASSFRADFSGNTIYF
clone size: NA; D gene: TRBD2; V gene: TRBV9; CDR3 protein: CASSPFTSGITYNEQFF
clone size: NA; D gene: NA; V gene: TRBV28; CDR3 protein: CASNIRGYGYTF
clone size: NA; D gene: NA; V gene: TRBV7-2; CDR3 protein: CASSKPSGPTNEKLFF
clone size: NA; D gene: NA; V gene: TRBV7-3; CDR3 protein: CASSPQGWTEAFF
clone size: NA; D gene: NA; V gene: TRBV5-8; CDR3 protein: CASSLVIFTGSEQPQHF
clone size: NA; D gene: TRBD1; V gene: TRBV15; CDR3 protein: CATSSRDRGEKLFF
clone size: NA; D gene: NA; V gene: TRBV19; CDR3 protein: CASSIGVLRRSNQPQHF
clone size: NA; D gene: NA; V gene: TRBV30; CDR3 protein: CAWSSVTDYLIANYGYTF
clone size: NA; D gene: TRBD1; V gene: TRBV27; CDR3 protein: CASTGQGNTEAFF
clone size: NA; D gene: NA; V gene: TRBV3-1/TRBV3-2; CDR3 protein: CASSPPWGNTGELFF
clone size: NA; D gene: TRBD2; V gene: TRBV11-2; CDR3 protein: CASSPIAGGPLGTDTQYF
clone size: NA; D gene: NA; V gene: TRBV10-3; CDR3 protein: CAISGTFSYEQYF
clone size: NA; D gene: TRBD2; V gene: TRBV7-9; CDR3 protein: CASSLGFTSGSTDTQYF
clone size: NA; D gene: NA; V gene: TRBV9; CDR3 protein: CASSARGFGNTIYF
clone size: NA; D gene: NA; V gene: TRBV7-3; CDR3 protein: CASSPTLSSYNEQFF
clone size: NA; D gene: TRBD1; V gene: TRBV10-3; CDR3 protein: CAVTPGQNYGYTF
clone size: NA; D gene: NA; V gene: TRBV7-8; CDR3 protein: CASSLTGELFF
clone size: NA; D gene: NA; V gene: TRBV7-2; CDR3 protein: CASSLEQGSYQPQHF
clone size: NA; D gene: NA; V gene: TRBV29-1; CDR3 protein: CSVLPWGGYTEAFF
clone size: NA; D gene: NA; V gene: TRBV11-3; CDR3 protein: CASSQGGSGNTIYF
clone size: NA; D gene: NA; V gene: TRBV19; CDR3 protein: CASSSTVNTEAFF